The 6 T cell receptor beta chains given below trace back to one sample, sequenced in a study of T cell responses to AZD1222 COVID-19 vaccine. Clones were sequenced by immunoSEQ multiplex PCR, and TCRdb holds only the in-frame ones, with some missing. This sample has some 180,000 clones, with around 90% found just once. The input for sequencing was peripheral blood, taken 28 days after the second AZD1222 dose. The receptors were gathered from an adult who received the AZD1222 COVID-19 vaccine.

This clone was seen just once. The chain links TRBV12-3 or TRBV12-4 to TRBJ2-2, with TRBD1 as a possible D gene (6 bases). This CDR3 has 13 residues. V lost 6 bases, J lost 3 bases, and 8 bases lay in between. The CDR3 loop reads CASSTGYTGELFF. The CDR3 nucleotides read TGTGCCAGCAGCACAGGGTACACCGGGGAGCTGTTTTTT.

This sequence joins TRBV5-4 and TRBJ2-1; TRBD1 aligns across 8 bases. CDR3 length equals 13 residues. J gave up 6 bases and V 2 bases, and 1 base lay outside the gene matches. Germline V lookup: CDR1 SGHNT, CDR2 YYREEE (reference sequence). CDR3 sequence (DNA): TGTGCCAGCAGCTTAGGACAGGGCAATGAGCAGTTCTTC. Protein sequence: CASSLGQGNEQFF.

J is TRBJ2-7 and V is TRBV25-1; perhaps TRBD1 as D (5 bases). The CDR3 extends over 13 amino acids. Trimming cost V 5 bases and J 8 bases, with 16 bases left between them. Germline CDR1 is MGHDK and CDR2 is SYGVNS. CDR3 protein: CASSKTAQGQQYF. The CDR3 region has the DNA TGTGCCAGCAGTAAGACAGCCCAAGGGCAGCAGTACTTC.

This clone showed up just a few times. V is TRBV19 and J is TRBJ1-3; D is uncertain. From germline, CDR1 is LNHDA and CDR2 SQIVND (reference sequence). The CDR3 loop spans 14 amino acids. Trimming shortened V by 7 bases and J by 1 base, and 11 bases separated the two germline ends. The CDR3 here is CASTQRNSGNTIYF. Written as DNA, the CDR3 is TGTGCCAGTACCCAAAGGAATTCTGGAAACACCATATATTTT.

The V and J genes are TRBV7-9 and TRBJ1-1; D gene unclear. This CDR3 has 13 residues. V was shortened by 1 base and J by 0 bases, with 3 bases between the two germline ends. Per germline, CDR1 SEHNR and CDR2 FQNEAQ (reference sequence). CDR3: CASSLEVNTEAFF. DNA of the CDR3: TGTGCCAGCAGCTTAGAGGTGAACACTGAAGCTTTCTTT.

This clone was observed once. The chain links TRBV7-3 to TRBJ2-3; tentatively, D is TRBD1 (5 bases). Germline V gene lookup returns CDR1 SGHTA and CDR2 FQGTGA. V was clipped by 2 bases and J by 4 bases, with 10 bases between them. CDR3 size: 14 residues. Here the CDR3 DNA reads TGTGCCAGCAGCTTAGGGCAGGGCTCAGATACGCAGTATTTT. The encoded protein is CASSLGQGSDTQYF.